These 20 T cell receptor beta chains were sequenced from one sample in a study of blood T cell repertoires in COVID-19. TCRdb keeps only in-frame clones here, not all; method: immunoSEQ multiplex PCR. Of roughly 160,000 clones listed, 75% to 85% are singletons. Sequencing used PBMCs or T cells enriched from blood (not recorded which). The receptors come from a woman aged 55-69 years who had recovered from COVID-19.

Details on this clone: Other DNA sequences from this sample encode an identical CDR3 as well. This sequence joins TRBV29-1 and TRBJ2-7; perhaps TRBD1 as D (5 bases). The germline V gene encodes CDR1 SQVTM and CDR2 ANQGSEA. The V end lost 6 bases, the J end lost 0 bases, and 15 bases lay between the germline ends. This CDR3 region has 14 residues. CDR3 sequence: CSVVLADTSYEQYF. The CDR3 DNA follows: TGCAGCGTCGTTCTGGCGGACACCTCCTACGAGCAGTACTTC.

The table lists this clone with a few counts. This chain uses TRBV9 with TRBJ2-7; 8 bases line up with TRBD2. CDR1 SGDLS and CDR2 YYNGEE come from the germline V gene. V lost 7 bases to trimming and J lost 5 bases; unmatched junction nucleotides: 5. CDR3 length: 12 residues. CDR3 DNA: TGTGCCAGCCCCAACGGGGGGGACGAGCAGTACTTC. This gives the protein CASPNGGDEQYF.

J is TRBJ1-2 and V is TRBV2, with no clear D. Deletions cut 7 bases from V and 4 bases from J, with 16 bases between. The CDR3 loop spans 14 amino acids. Per germline, CDR1 SNHLY and CDR2 FYNNEI. The CDR3 protein is CASTKDGVSYGYTF. The CDR3 DNA follows: TGTGCCAGCACCAAGGACGGGGTCAGCTATGGCTACACCTTC.

This chain uses TRBV5-1 with TRBJ1-1, with 8 nucleotides matching TRBD1. CDR1 is SGHRS, CDR2 YFSETQ, per germline. This CDR3 is built from 15 residues. V trimming: 3 bases; J trimming: 3 bases; junction bases outside the gene matches: 7. In nucleotides, the CDR3 is TGCGCCAGCAGCTCACAGGGGGGTGGGTACACTGAAGCTTTCTTT. It encodes CASSSQGGGYTEAFF.

The CDR3 DNA follows: TGTGCCAGCAGAATCTCCCCGATACAGGGGGACGAGCAGTACTTC. Protein: CASRISPIQGDEQYF. V and J are TRBV6-5 and TRBJ2-7; TRBD1 aligns across 8 bases. Germline CDR1 and CDR2: MNHEY and SVGAGI. The CDR3 spans 15 residues. Unmatched junction bases numbered 12, after V lost 6 bases and J lost 5 bases.

J is TRBJ2-3 and V is TRBV10-3; 8 bases match TRBD1. This CDR3 is 15 amino acids long. With 8 bases clipped from V and 5 bases from J, the junction kept 12 bases outside the gene matches. Looked up from germline, CDR1 is ENHRY and CDR2 is SYGVKD. For the CDR3, the DNA is TGTGCCATCGGGGATCCCACCAGGGGGCAAGATACGCAGTATTTT. Protein: CAIGDPTRGQDTQYF.

The chain employs TRBV6-5 and TRBJ2-2; D perhaps matches TRBD2 (5 bases). Germline CDR1 is MNHEY and CDR2 is SVGAGI. The CDR3 totals 12 residues. V was shortened by 7 bases and J by 3 bases, with 6 bases between the two germline ends. In nucleotides, the CDR3 is TGTGCCAGCACGGGATACACCGGGGAGCTGTTTTTT. It yields the protein CASTGYTGELFF.

The chain couples TRBV4-1 to TRBJ1-5; a weak D match, TRBD1 (6 bases). The V gene lost 3 bases and the J gene lost 1 base, with 7 bases spanning the gap. The CDR3 sequence is 14 residues long. Germline V gene lookup returns CDR1 MGHRA and CDR2 YSYEKL. The CDR3 sequence: CASSHQGSNQPQHF. Here the CDR3 DNA reads TGCGCCAGCAGCCACCAGGGGAGCAATCAGCCCCAGCATTTT.

In the case of this clone: Other DNA sequences within the sample encode an identical CDR3. This chain uses TRBV4-2 with TRBJ2-2; tentative D call: TRBD2 (5 bases). Trimming removed 0 bases from V and 6 bases from J, with 8 bases in between. This CDR3 is built from 14 residues. The germline CDR1 and CDR2 sequences are LGHNA and YNFKEQ. This CDR3 reads CASSQDRGPGELFF. The CDR3 DNA reads as TGTGCCAGCAGCCAAGATCGAGGGCCCGGGGAGCTGTTTTTT.

The chain combines TRBV19 with TRBJ2-7; 7 nucleotides line up with TRBD1. V shed 7 bases and J 6 bases; nucleotides not matched to a gene: 6. The CDR3 has 12 residues. The germline V gene encodes CDR1 LNHDA and CDR2 SQIVND (reference sequence). CDR3 loop: CASKTGASEQYF. In DNA, the CDR3 is TGTGCCAGTAAAACAGGGGCGAGCGAGCAGTACTTC. Filled out from reference TRBV19 and TRBJ2-7, the complete variable domain reads DGGITQSPKYLFRKEGQNVTLSCEQNLNHDAMYWYRQDPGQGLRLIYYSQIVNDFQKGDIAEGYSVSREKKESFPLTVTSAQKNPTAFYLCASKTGASEQYFGPGTRLTVT.

CDR3 protein: CASSHALTSGGAGETQYF. CDR3 nucleotide sequence: TGTGCCAGCAGCCACGCCTTGACTAGCGGGGGGGCGGGAGAGACCCAGTACTTC. V usage is TRBV3-1 (or the pseudogene TRBV3-2) and J usage is TRBJ2-5; 14 nucleotides match TRBD2. This CDR3 spans 18 amino acids. Germline trimming cut 3 bases from V and 4 bases from J; bases unmatched to any gene: 10. From germline, CDR1 is LGHDT and CDR2 YNNKEL (reference sequence).

This clone was found once. This chain joins TRBV4-1 and TRBJ1-2; weak D call: TRBD1 (5 bases). From germline, CDR1 is MGHRA and CDR2 YSYEKL. Trimming stripped 1 base from V and 9 bases from J, with 12 bases between. The CDR3 consists of 13 residues. CDR3 sequence reads: CASSQGGDRRYTF. DNA for the CDR3: TGCGCCAGCAGCCAAGGCGGGGACCGCCGCTACACCTTC.

This chain connects TRBV7-2 to TRBJ2-7; 7 nucleotides line up with TRBD2. Germline CDR1 SGHTA, CDR2 FQGNSA. Unmatched junction bases numbered 9, after V lost 0 bases and J lost 7 bases. The CDR3 spans 15 residues. The DNA for the CDR3 is TGTGCCAGCAGCTTAGCTAGTAGCGGGTTGTTAGAGCAGTACTTC. Its translation is CASSLASSGLLEQYF.

J is TRBJ1-6 and V is TRBV2; 8 nucleotides line up with TRBD1. Germline V gene lookup returns CDR1 SNHLY and CDR2 FYNNEI. V trimming: 7 bases; J trimming: 9 bases; junction bases outside the gene matches: 11. The CDR3 is 15 amino acids. This chain's CDR3 is CASIPTGGSSSPLHF. In DNA, the CDR3 is TGTGCCAGCATACCTACAGGGGGTAGTAGTTCACCCCTCCACTTT.

In the case of this clone: The sample contains more than one DNA sequence encoding this CDR3. This rearrangement joins TRBV11-2 to TRBJ2-5; TRBD1 might be the D (6 bases). In germline, CDR1 is SGHAT, CDR2 FQNNGV. Trimming shortened V by 3 bases and J by 5 bases, and 13 bases separated the two germline ends. The CDR3 is 14 amino acids. The CDR3 spells CASSFAGEKETQYF. DNA of the CDR3: TGTGCCAGCAGCTTCGCAGGGGAGAAGGAGACCCAGTACTTC. Using reference TRBV11-2 and TRBJ2-5 for the parts outside the CDR3, the full variable domain is EAGVAQSPRYKIIEKRQSVAFWCNPISGHATLYWYQQILGQGPKLLIQFQNNGVVDDSQLPKDRFSAERLKGVDSTLKIQPAKLEDSAVYLCASSFAGEKETQYFGPGTRLLVL.

This clone has a single count. V is TRBV4-2 and J is TRBJ2-5; D possibly corresponds to TRBD2 (6 bases). Germline V CDR1 and CDR2: LGHNA, YNFKEQ. The V end was cut by 0 bases, the J end by 5 bases, with 10 bases between. The CDR3 contains 14 residues. CDR3: CASSQELAGETQYF. In nucleotides, the CDR3 is TGTGCCAGCAGCCAAGAACTAGCAGGCGAGACCCAGTACTTC.

This clone was counted once. This chain links TRBV18 with TRBJ1-2; no reliable D call. The V gene lost 2 bases and the J gene lost 8 bases, with 9 bases spanning the gap. The CDR3 loop spans 12 amino acids. From germline, CDR1 is KGHSH and CDR2 LQKENI. CDR3: CASSPIGDGYTF. The CDR3 bases are TGTGCCAGCTCACCAATAGGAGACGGCTACACCTTC. The full variable domain, completed using reference TRBV18 and TRBJ1-2, is NAGVMQNPRHLVRRRGQEARLRCSPMKGHSHVYWYRQLPEEGLKFMVYLQKENIIDESGMPKERFSAEFPKEGPSILRIQQVVRGDSAAYFCASSPIGDGYTFGSGTRLTVV.

V gene TRBV9 combines with J gene TRBJ2-3, with TRBD2 matching 9 bases. The V and J ends lost 0 bases and 6 bases, in that order; junction bases with no gene match: 5. Per germline, CDR1 SGDLS and CDR2 YYNGEE. The CDR3 extends over 15 amino acids. CDR3 coding DNA: TGTGCCAGCAGCGTAGGGCGGGGGGGCGAGGATACGCAGTATTTT. Translated: CASSVGRGGEDTQYF.

CDR3 region: CASTPSGTSYNEQFF. DNA for the CDR3: TGTGCCAGCACCCCCTCCGGGACAAGCTACAATGAGCAGTTCTTC. The chain recombines TRBV6-5 with TRBJ2-1; possible D gene TRBD1, 6 bases. This CDR3 spans 15 amino acids. Germline lookup yields CDR1 MNHEY and CDR2 SVGAGI. V lost 7 bases, J lost 3 bases, and 16 bases lay in between.

This clone turned up a few times. The rearrangement uses TRBV20-1 and TRBJ1-2, with D uncertain. V was trimmed by 3 bases and J by 7 bases, leaving 15 bases between them. CDR1 is DFQATT, CDR2 SNEGSKA, per germline (reference sequence). The CDR3 length is 13 residues. CDR3 in amino acids: CSASAAATGGYTF. In DNA form, the CDR3 reads TGCAGTGCTAGTGCCGCGGCCACGGGTGGCTACACCTTC.